The 24 T cell receptor beta chains below all came from one sample that was sequenced in a study of Graves' ophthalmopathy and Graves' hyperthyroidism. The authors amplified TCR beta CDR3 regions from RNA transcripts. HTBI primers were employed in first-round RT-PCR, then a second-round multiplex PCR followed. TCRdb fed the multiplex PCR reads into MiXCR, producing one record per CDR3 protein. This table has under 800,000 distinct CDR3 sequences, 20% to 25% appearing once. Material for sequencing was peripheral blood. The receptors come from a woman in her late teens or twenties with stable Graves' hyperthyroidism. Some clones in this sample may be carry-over from other donors' samples.

This clonotype was seen many times. V and J are TRBV29-1 and TRBJ1-2; D call uncertain. The V end was cut by 6 bases, the J end by 6 bases, with 8 bases between. Germline V gives CDR1 SQVTM, CDR2 ANQGSEA. The CDR3 is 10 residues long. This CDR3 is CSVGSNGYTF. The CDR3 DNA is TGCAGCGTCGGTAGTAATGGCTACACCTTC. Based on the CDR3 plus reference TRBV29-1 and TRBJ1-2, the full variable domain is SAVISQKPSRDICQRGTSLTIQCQVDSQVTMMFWYRQQPGQSLTLIATANQGSEATYESGFVIDKFPISRPNLTFSTLTVSNMSPEDSSIYLCSVGSNGYTFGSGTRLTVV.

CDR3 in DNA: TGTGCCAGCAGCTTAGTCGCCAGCCGAGATAGCAATCAGCCCCAGCATTTT. This translates into CASSLVASRDSNQPQHF. The chain combines TRBV7-2 with TRBJ1-5; D remains unclear. The CDR3 contains 17 residues. CDR1 and CDR2 (germline): SGHTA, FQGNSA. Trimming removed 1 base at V and 0 bases at J, with 13 bases between.

This chain uses TRBV28 with TRBJ2-7; 10 bases fit TRBD1. V shed 2 bases and J 4 bases; nucleotides not matched to a gene: 5. The germline CDR1 and CDR2 sequences are MDHEN and SYDVKM. The CDR3 sequence is 15 residues long. The CDR3 region has the DNA TGTGCCAGCAGTTTAGCGACAGGGGGCAAATACGAGCAGTACTTC. Protein sequence: CASSLATGGKYEQYF.

The chain has TRBV12-3 or TRBV12-4 and TRBJ1-2; D is unresolved. The CDR3 extends over 14 amino acids. The germline V and J ends were trimmed by 3 bases and 0 bases, with 8 bases remaining between them. The DNA of the CDR3 is TGTGCCAGCAGTTTCCGGGCGGCTAACTATGGCTACACCTTC. This gives the protein CASSFRAANYGYTF.

The sample holds many counts of this clonotype. The chain carries TRBV9 and TRBJ2-2, with 8 bases fitting TRBD1. This CDR3 has 15 residues. The V segment lost 4 bases and the J segment 6 bases; nucleotides outside the gene matches: 8. Per germline, CDR1 SGDLS and CDR2 YYNGEE. The CDR3 here is CASSMGQVKAGELFF. The CDR3 nucleotides read TGTGCCAGCAGCATGGGACAGGTTAAGGCCGGGGAGCTGTTTTTT. The full variable domain, with the rest looked up from reference TRBV9 and TRBJ2-2, is DSGVTQTPKHLITATGQRVTLRCSPRSGDLSVYWYQQSLDQGLQFLIQYYNGEERAKGNILERFSAQQFPDLHSELNLSSLELGDSALYFCASSMGQVKAGELFFGEGSRLTVL.

The V call is TRBV4-1, the J call TRBJ1-2; possibly TRBD1 for D (5 bases). V lost 3 bases, J lost 4 bases, and 15 bases lay in between. The length of the CDR3 is 15 residues. CDR1 and CDR2 (germline): MGHRA, YSYEKL. CDR3 in DNA: TGCGCCAGCAGCCACTTCGGGGGAGGGATCTATGGCTACACCTTC. Translating it yields CASSHFGGGIYGYTF.

This chain links TRBV4-2 with TRBJ1-2; maybe TRBD1 (6 bases). There are 16 residues in the CDR3. Germline CDR1 is LGHNA and CDR2 is YNFKEQ. Trimming took 3 bases from V and 4 from J, leaving 18 bases between them. The CDR3 DNA follows: TGTGCCAGCAGCCACTCCGACCGAACAGGGAGCTATGGCTACACCTTC. This codes for CASSHSDRTGSYGYTF.

This clonotype was counted many times. The chain is built from TRBV7-3 and TRBJ1-6; tentatively, D is TRBD1 (6 bases). This CDR3 contains 17 residues. From germline, CDR1 is SGHTA and CDR2 FQGTGA. Trimming removed 5 bases at V and 5 bases at J, with 19 bases between. This CDR3 reads CASSPGGAGTHNSPLHF. CDR3 sequence (DNA): TGTGCCAGCAGCCCTGGGGGGGCCGGAACACATAATTCACCCCTCCACTTT. Filled out from reference TRBV7-3 and TRBJ1-6, the complete variable domain reads GAGVSQTPSNKVTEKGKYVELRCDPISGHTALYWYRQSLGQGPEFLIYFQGTGAADDSGLPNDRFFAVRPEGSVSTLKIQRTERGDSAVYLCASSPGGAGTHNSPLHFGNGTRLTVT.

The V gene is TRBV28, the J gene TRBJ2-5, with 8 bases fitting TRBD1. V dropped 3 bases and J dropped 0; count of bases not matched to a gene: 3. The germline CDR1 and CDR2 sequences are MDHEN and SYDVKM. The CDR3 contains 15 residues. Here the CDR3 DNA reads TGTGCCAGCAGTTTTGACAGGGGATACCAAGAGACCCAGTACTTC. It encodes CASSFDRGYQETQYF. Variable domain in full (rest from reference TRBV28 and TRBJ2-5): DVKVTQSSRYLVKRTGEKVFLECVQDMDHENMFWYRQDPGLGLRLIYFSYDVKMKEKGDIPEGYSVSREKKERFSLILESASTNQTSMYLCASSFDRGYQETQYFGPGTRLLVL.

This clonotype occurred a few times. The chain links TRBV28 to TRBJ2-5; 11 bases line up with TRBD1. Germline-derived CDR1 and CDR2 are MDHEN and SYDVKM. Trimming cost V 6 bases and J 4 bases; bases outside gene matches: 13. The CDR3 loop spans 17 amino acids. This chain's CDR3 is CASSRDRGDREGETQYF. The CDR3 DNA reads as TGTGCCAGCAGCAGGGACAGGGGGGATCGGGAGGGAGAGACCCAGTACTTC. Together with reference TRBV28 and TRBJ2-5, the CDR3 gives the full variable domain: DVKVTQSSRYLVKRTGEKVFLECVQDMDHENMFWYRQDPGLGLRLIYFSYDVKMKEKGDIPEGYSVSREKKERFSLILESASTNQTSMYLCASSRDRGDREGETQYFGPGTRLLVL.

V usage is TRBV11-1 and J usage is TRBJ1-1; 9 bases match TRBD1. Germline trimming cut 5 bases from V and 1 base from J; bases unmatched to any gene: 5. Germline lookup yields CDR1 SGHAT and CDR2 FQDESV (reference sequence). There are 15 residues in the CDR3. In nucleotides, the CDR3 is TGTGCCAGCAGCCGACGGACAGGGGCGAACACTGAAGCTTTCTTT. Its protein is CASSRRTGANTEAFF.

This rearrangement joins TRBV6-2 or TRBV6-3 to TRBJ2-5; no definite D call. CDR3 size: 12 residues. Germline V lookup: CDR1 MNHEY, CDR2 SVGEGT. Trimming took 4 bases from V and 5 from J, leaving 8 bases between them. The CDR3 DNA sequence: TGTGCCAGCAGTTCGCGGTGGGAGACCCAGTACTTC. Its protein is CASSSRWETQYF.

This clonotype showed up just a few times. The gene calls are TRBV7-6 and TRBJ1-1; D gene unclear. With 3 bases removed from V and 4 bases from J, the gap between germline ends came to 12 bases. CDR3 length equals 14 residues. Per germline, CDR1 SGHVS and CDR2 FNYEAQ. The CDR3 sequence is CASSFGELPTEAFF. In DNA form, the CDR3 reads TGTGCCAGCAGCTTCGGGGAATTGCCCACTGAAGCTTTCTTT.

The chain uses TRBV30 and TRBJ1-6; maybe TRBD1 (5 bases). Germline assignment: CDR1 GTSNPN and CDR2 SVGIG (reference sequence). The V end was cut by 4 bases, the J end by 13 bases, with 14 bases between. The CDR3 has 12 amino acids. The CDR3 DNA reads as TGTGCCTGGAAGGACATCGCGTTGCCCCTCCACTTT. It specifies CAWKDIALPLHF.

The rearrangement links TRBV19 to TRBJ1-5, with TRBD1 as a possible D gene (6 bases). The CDR3 is 18 amino acids. V lost 7 bases to trimming and J lost 3 bases, with 25 bases between them. Germline CDR1 LNHDA, CDR2 SQIVND (reference sequence). CDR3 protein: CASTPDRTGNGVNQPQHF. CDR3 DNA sequence: TGTGCCAGTACCCCAGACCGCACAGGGAATGGTGTCAATCAGCCCCAGCATTTT.

The J gene is TRBJ1-5, the V gene TRBV6-1; TRBD1 matches 8 bases. This CDR3 is 15 amino acids long. J gave up 7 bases and V 6 bases, and 11 bases lay outside the gene matches. The germline V gene has CDR1 MNHNS and CDR2 SASEGT. The CDR3 DNA is TGTGCCAGCAGCCTCGGACAGGGATTTGGGCAGCCCCAGCATTTT. Its protein is CASSLGQGFGQPQHF.

This clonotype came up once. A read error is possible here, since a much larger clone lies one base away. The chain combines TRBV6-1 with TRBJ1-1; tentatively, D is TRBD1 (6 bases). The CDR3 has 14 residues. Germline CDR1 MNHNS, CDR2 SASEGT. CDR3 protein: CASSARWGDTEACF. CDR3 DNA: TGTGCCAGCAGTGCCAGGTGGGGGGACACTGAAGCTTGCTTT.

This clonotype was seen repeatedly, ten times or more. Here the CDR3 DNA reads TGTGCCAGCAGTTACCGGGTGGGTGGCACTGAAGCTTTCTTT. Translation: CASSYRVGGTEAFF. The chain joins TRBV6-5 to TRBJ1-1; D unresolved. Germline CDR1 reads MNHEY; CDR2 reads SVGAGI. Trimming removed 2 bases at V and 4 bases at J, with 11 bases between. The CDR3 runs to 14 residues.

This chain links TRBV6-2 or TRBV6-3 with TRBJ2-7; 9 positions agree with TRBD1. Germline V gene data show CDR1 as MNHEY and CDR2 as SVGEGT. With 5 bases clipped from V and 7 bases from J, the junction kept 9 bases outside the gene matches. The CDR3 runs 14 residues. The CDR3 region has the DNA TGTGCCAGCAGTCTACGGACAGGGGCGGGGGAGCAGTACTTC. Translating it yields CASSLRTGAGEQYF.

This clonotype was seen repeatedly, ten times or more. This chain uses TRBV20-1 with TRBJ2-4; D gene unclear. The germline CDR1 and CDR2 sequences are DFQATT and SNEGSKA (reference sequence). The CDR3 is 13 residues long. V gave up 5 bases and J gave up 0 bases, with 8 bases separating them. The DNA for the CDR3 is TGCAGTGCTTCCCAGGAAGCCAAAAACATTCAGTACTTC. This gives the protein CSASQEAKNIQYF.

This chain connects TRBV10-2 to TRBJ2-2; D is undetermined. The germline gives CDR1 WSHSY, CDR2 SAAADI. The CDR3 has 12 amino acids. Trimming cost V 7 bases and J 6 bases, with 9 bases left between them. In nucleotides, the CDR3 is TGCGCCAGCACAGGAGCATCCGGGGAGCTGTTTTTT. Protein sequence: CASTGASGELFF.

This chain links TRBV20-1 with TRBJ2-4; D call uncertain. Germline V gene sequence: CDR1 DFQATT, CDR2 SNEGSKA (reference sequence). Between the trimmed V and J ends, which lost 3 bases and 9 bases, there was a span of 12 bases. CDR3 size: 12 residues. DNA for the CDR3: TGCAGTGCTAGTGCCCCTTCGGGCATTCAGTACTTC. This translates into CSASAPSGIQYF.

In this sample, this clonotype turned up many times. The chain couples TRBV20-1 to TRBJ1-2; a weak D match, TRBD1 (6 bases). CDR3 length: 13 residues. Trimming pared 6 bases from V and 4 bases from J, leaving 15 bases between. From germline, CDR1 is DFQATT and CDR2 SNEGSKA (reference sequence). CDR3 residues: CSANQGSGYGYTF. CDR3 DNA sequence: TGCAGTGCCAACCAGGGGTCTGGCTATGGCTACACCTTC.

This clonotype was detected only a few times. V and J are TRBV6-1 and TRBJ1-1; TRBD1 aligns across 9 bases. Germline CDR1 reads MNHNS; CDR2 reads SASEGT. Trimming took 5 bases from V and 2 from J; bases not matched to a gene: 6. This CDR3 comprises 15 residues. The CDR3 DNA follows: TGTGCCAGCAGTCGACAGGGGGTGGTAAACACTGAAGCTTTCTTT. This encodes CASSRQGVVNTEAFF.